The clone carrying this TCR beta chain was observed many times. The CDR3 runs 14 residues. The V gene's germline CDR1 is MNHEY and CDR2 SVGAGI. V lost 2 bases to trimming and J lost 2 bases, with 10 bases between them. Sequenced patients had shown CD8+CD57+ cell expansion by flow cytometry. The use of genomic DNA as template underpinned the TCR beta VDJ and CDR3 profiling. One entry per CDR3 protein, called by TCRdb with MiXCR from the reads. This table holds about 180,000 distinct CDR3 sequences, almost 50% found once. The sample is drawn from a study of CD8+CD57+ T cells in acquired aplastic anemia. The receptor was derived from a human donor with aplastic anemia. V is TRBV6-5 and J is TRBJ2-7; a weak D match, TRBD1 (5 bases). Sequenced sample: sorted CD4+, CD8+, or CD8+CD57+ T cells (not recorded which) from PBMCs. The CDR3 DNA reads TGTGCCAGCAGTTACCGTACAGGACCCTACGAGCAGTACTTC. Its protein is CASSYRTGPYEQYF.